This TCR beta chain emerged from a study of shared clonotypes between healthy human individuals. Study conclusions and caveats: Generation of non-shared clonotypes was less probable than generation of clonotypes shared by all four donors.

Trimming at V came to 5 bases and at J to 8 bases, leaving 12 bases not matched to a gene. Germline assignment: CDR1 SGHNT and CDR2 YENEEA. The CDR3 is 15 amino acids. Assay used: immunoSEQ multiplex PCR; TCRdb lists only in-frame clones, some missing. The repertoire consists of around 2,000,000 clones, with roughly 91% occurring once and the leading ten covering over 1.5%. Terminally differentiated effector memory CD45RA+ cells were excluded from the naive CD8 cells, which were CD45RO-negative and positively selected for CCR7. Comment on this clone: Its cognate antigen is unknown.

The material sequenced was naive CD8+ T cells from PBMCs. This receptor was taken from a man between 18 and 35 years old in good health. Some clones in this sample may be carry-over from other donors' samples. The chain carries TRBV11-3 and TRBJ2-1, with 7 bases fitting TRBD1. CDR3 sequence (DNA): TGTGCCAGCAGCCCCTACGGCGGACAGGTCCATGAGCAGTTCTTC. Translating gives CASSPYGGQVHEQFF.